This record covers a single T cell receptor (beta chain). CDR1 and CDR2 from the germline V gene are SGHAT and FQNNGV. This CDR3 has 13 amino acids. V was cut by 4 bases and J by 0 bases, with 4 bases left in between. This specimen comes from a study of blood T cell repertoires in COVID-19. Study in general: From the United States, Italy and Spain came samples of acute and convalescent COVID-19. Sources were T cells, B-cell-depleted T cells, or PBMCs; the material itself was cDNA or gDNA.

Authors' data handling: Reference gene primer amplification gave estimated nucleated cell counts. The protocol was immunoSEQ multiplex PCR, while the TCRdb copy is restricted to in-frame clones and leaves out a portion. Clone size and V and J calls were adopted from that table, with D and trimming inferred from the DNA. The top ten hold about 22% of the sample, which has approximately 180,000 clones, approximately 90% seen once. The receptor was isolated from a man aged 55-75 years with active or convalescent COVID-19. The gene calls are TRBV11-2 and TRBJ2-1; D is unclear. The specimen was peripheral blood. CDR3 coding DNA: TGTGCCAGCAGCTCGAGCTCCTACAATGAGCAGTTCTTC. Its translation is CASSSSSYNEQFF.